This TCR beta chain was profiled in a study of blood T cell repertoires in COVID-19. Study overall: Samples came from the United States, Italy and Spain, spanning acute and convalescent COVID-19.

The V gene's germline CDR1 is MNHNY and CDR2 SVGAGI (reference sequence). Trimming removed 5 bases from V and 3 bases from J, with 14 bases in between. The CDR3 contains 15 residues. The table came from immunoSEQ multiplex PCR; TCRdb's copy has only in-frame clones and leaves some out. The sample contains 190,000 or so clones, around 80% of which appear only once. The gene calls are TRBV6-6 and TRBJ1-3; D is perhaps TRBD1 (5 bases). Sequenced input: peripheral blood. This clonotype originated in a man aged 45-65 years who had recovered from COVID-19. The CDR3 loop reads CASSVGGVFGNTIYF. The CDR3 region has the DNA TGTGCCAGCAGTGTAGGAGGGGTCTTTGGAAACACCATATATTTT.